A selection of T cell receptor beta chains follows, all from one sample in a study of blood T cell repertoires in COVID-19. Using immunoSEQ multiplex PCR, the repertoire was profiled, and TCRdb retains in-frame clones only, with some absent. The top ten clones hold 2.1% of a sample with nearly 50,000 clones, 87% of them seen once. Sequencing was done on a sample of peripheral blood. Receptor source: a woman older than 75 with COVID-19, enrolled during active disease. Each CDR3 is given with its conserved first and last residue. D genes are given only for firm matches. Part of the rows lack a size; the others show once, few, many or a class for expanded clones.

DNA,CDR3,V,J,size,D
TGTGCCAGCAGCTTACCGCTGGACAGATTAGGTGAAAAACTGTTTTTT,CASSLPLDRLGEKLFF,TRBV11-2,TRBJ1-4,once,-
TGTGCCAGCAGTTTACAGGGGTCCGGCGGCTACACCTTC,CASSLQGSGGYTF,TRBV2,TRBJ1-2,once,TRBD1
TGTGCCAGCAGTGTCGACAGGGACTCTGGAAACACCATATATTTT,CASSVDRDSGNTIYF,TRBV27,TRBJ1-3,-,TRBD1
TGTGCCAGCTCACCGACAGACTATCAGCCCCAGCATTTT,CASSPTDYQPQHF,TRBV18,TRBJ1-5,few,-
TGTGCCAGCAGGGACACTAGCACAGATACGCAGTATTTT,CASRDTSTDTQYF,TRBV2,TRBJ2-3,-,-
TGTGCCAGCAGCCGGGGTTTGGCACCCCTCCACTTT,CASSRGLAPLHF,TRBV7-2,TRBJ1-6,-,-
TGTGCCAGCACCCCCCTGCGGGGCCATGAGCAGTTCTTC,CASTPLRGHEQFF,TRBV11-1,TRBJ2-1,-,-
TGTGCCAGCTCACCAATGTTTATGAGGGATTCACCCCTCCACTTT,CASSPMFMRDSPLHF,TRBV18,TRBJ1-6,-,-
TGTGCCAGCAGCTTTGGGGATCGACTAGCGGGACAGTTCTTC,CASSFGDRLAGQFF,TRBV7-8,TRBJ2-1,-,TRBD2
TGTGCCAGCAGCTCCAGGACAGGAAACACTGAAGCTTTCTTT,CASSSRTGNTEAFF,TRBV7-3,TRBJ1-1,-,TRBD1
TGTGCCAGCAGCCAAGGGGGCGCCGGGAGGGGGGAGCAGTACTTC,CASSQGGAGRGEQYF,TRBV28,TRBJ2-7,-,-
TGTGCCAGCAGCTTAGTTGCCTCGGGGGGGGCCGGGGAGCTGTTTTTT,CASSLVASGGAGELFF,TRBV11-1,TRBJ2-2,-,TRBD2
TGTGCCTGGGTGACAGGTGTAACCTCCTATAATTCACCCCTCCACTTT,CAWVTGVTSYNSPLHF,TRBV30,TRBJ1-6,-,-
TGTGCCAGCAGGACTGATCGCAATCAGCCCCAGCATTTT,CASRTDRNQPQHF,TRBV6-5,TRBJ1-5,once,-
TGCGCCAGCCCCCAACCATTGGGACAGGGGTACCAAGAGACCCAGTACTTC,CASPQPLGQGYQETQYF,TRBV10-2,TRBJ2-5,-,TRBD1
TGTGCCAGCAGCCAATCCAGGGGGGAGACCCAGTACTTC,CASSQSRGETQYF,TRBV4-2,TRBJ2-5,once,TRBD1
TGTGCCAGCAGCTTAGGCGACAGCCGCTACGAGCAGTACTTC,CASSLGDSRYEQYF,TRBV7-8,TRBJ2-7,-,-
TGCAGTGCTAGTCCCCGGACAGGGGGAAATCAGCCCCAGCATTTT,CSASPRTGGNQPQHF,TRBV20-1,TRBJ1-5,few,TRBD1
TGTGCCAGCAGCATAACAGCGGGGGGGTCATCAGATACGCAGTATTTT,CASSITAGGSSDTQYF,TRBV7-6,TRBJ2-3,-,TRBD2